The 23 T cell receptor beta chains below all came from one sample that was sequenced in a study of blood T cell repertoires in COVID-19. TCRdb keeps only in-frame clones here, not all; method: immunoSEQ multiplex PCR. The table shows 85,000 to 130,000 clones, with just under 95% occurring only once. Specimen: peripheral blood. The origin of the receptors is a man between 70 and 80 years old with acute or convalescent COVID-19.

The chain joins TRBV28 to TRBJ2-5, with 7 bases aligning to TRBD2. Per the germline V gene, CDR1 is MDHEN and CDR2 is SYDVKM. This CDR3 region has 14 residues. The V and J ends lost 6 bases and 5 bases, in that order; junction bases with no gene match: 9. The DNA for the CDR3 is TGTGCCAGCAGCCTGGGAGGGTGGGGTGAGACCCAGTACTTC. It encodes CASSLGGWGETQYF.

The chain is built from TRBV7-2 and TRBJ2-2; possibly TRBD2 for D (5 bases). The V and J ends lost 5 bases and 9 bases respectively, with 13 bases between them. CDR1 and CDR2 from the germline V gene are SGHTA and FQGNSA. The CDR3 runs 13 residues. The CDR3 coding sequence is TGTGCCAGCAGCCAAGCGGTAACTTGGGAGCTGTTTTTT. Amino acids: CASSQAVTWELFF.

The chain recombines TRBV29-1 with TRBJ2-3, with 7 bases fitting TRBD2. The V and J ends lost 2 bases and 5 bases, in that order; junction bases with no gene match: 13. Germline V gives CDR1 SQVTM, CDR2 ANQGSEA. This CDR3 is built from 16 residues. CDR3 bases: TGCAGCGTTGAAACTGGGGCGGGAGCCGCCCGAGATACGCAGTATTTT. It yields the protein CSVETGAGAARDTQYF.

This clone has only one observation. The CDR3 DNA follows: TGCAGTGCTCCAGCCGGGTATGGCTACACCTTC. Protein sequence: CSAPAGYGYTF. The V gene is TRBV20-1, the J gene TRBJ1-2; D is ambiguous. This CDR3 spans 11 amino acids. Trimming shortened V by 5 bases and J by 5 bases, and 9 bases separated the two germline ends. Germline assignment: CDR1 DFQATT and CDR2 SNEGSKA (reference sequence).

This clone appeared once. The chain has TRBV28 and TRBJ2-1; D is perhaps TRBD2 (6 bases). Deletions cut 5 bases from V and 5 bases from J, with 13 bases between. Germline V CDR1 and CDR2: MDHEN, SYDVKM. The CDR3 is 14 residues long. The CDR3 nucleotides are TGTGCCAGCAGTCCCAGACTAGGTCACAATGAGCAGTTCTTC. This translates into CASSPRLGHNEQFF.

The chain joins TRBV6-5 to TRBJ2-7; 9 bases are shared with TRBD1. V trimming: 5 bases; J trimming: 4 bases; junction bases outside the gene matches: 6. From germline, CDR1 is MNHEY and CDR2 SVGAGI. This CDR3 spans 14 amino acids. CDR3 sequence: CASSRDRVAYEQYF. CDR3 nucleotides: TGTGCCAGCAGTCGGGACAGGGTAGCTTACGAGCAGTACTTC.

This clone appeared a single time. The CDR3 DNA reads TGTGCCAGCAGCCTCGGACAGGCTCAAGAGACCCAGTACTTC. Translation gives CASSLGQAQETQYF. The chain carries TRBV6-5 and TRBJ2-5; TRBD1 matches at 7 bases. Germline V lookup: CDR1 MNHEY, CDR2 SVGAGI. There are 14 residues in the CDR3. V lost 6 bases to trimming and J lost 2 bases; unmatched junction nucleotides: 6.

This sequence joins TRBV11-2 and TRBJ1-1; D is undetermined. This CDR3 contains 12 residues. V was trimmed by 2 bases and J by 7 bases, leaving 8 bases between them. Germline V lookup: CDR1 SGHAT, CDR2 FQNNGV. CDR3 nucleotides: TGTGCCAGCAGCTTAATAAGGAGTGAAGCTTTCTTT. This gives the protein CASSLIRSEAFF. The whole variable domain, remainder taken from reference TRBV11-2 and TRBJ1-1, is EAGVAQSPRYKIIEKRQSVAFWCNPISGHATLYWYQQILGQGPKLLIQFQNNGVVDDSQLPKDRFSAERLKGVDSTLKIQPAKLEDSAVYLCASSLIRSEAFFGQGTRLTVV.

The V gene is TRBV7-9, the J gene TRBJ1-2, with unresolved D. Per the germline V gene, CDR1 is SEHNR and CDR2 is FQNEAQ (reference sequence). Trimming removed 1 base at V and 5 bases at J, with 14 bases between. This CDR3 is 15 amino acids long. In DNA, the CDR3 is TGTGCCAGCAGCTTAGGGTCAGCGAATCTTTATGGCTACACCTTC. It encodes CASSLGSANLYGYTF. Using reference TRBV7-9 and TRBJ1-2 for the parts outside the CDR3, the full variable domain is DTGVSQNPRHKITKRGQNVTFRCDPISEHNRLYWYRQTLGQGPEFLTYFQNEAQLEKSRLLSDRFSAERPKGSFSTLEIQRTEQGDSAMYLCASSLGSANLYGYTFGSGTRLTVV.

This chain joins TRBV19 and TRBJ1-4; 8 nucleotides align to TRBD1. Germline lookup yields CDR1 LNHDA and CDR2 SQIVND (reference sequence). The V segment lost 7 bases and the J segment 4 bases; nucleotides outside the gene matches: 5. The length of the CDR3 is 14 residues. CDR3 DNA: TGTGCCAGTACGGGGACAGGAGATAATGAAAAACTGTTTTTT. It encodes CASTGTGDNEKLFF.

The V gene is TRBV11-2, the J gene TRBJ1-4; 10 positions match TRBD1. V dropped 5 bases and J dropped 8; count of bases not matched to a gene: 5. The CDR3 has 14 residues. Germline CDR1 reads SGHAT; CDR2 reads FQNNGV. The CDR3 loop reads CASSLGQGEEKLFF. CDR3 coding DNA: TGTGCCAGCAGCCTAGGACAGGGGGAGGAAAAACTGTTTTTT.

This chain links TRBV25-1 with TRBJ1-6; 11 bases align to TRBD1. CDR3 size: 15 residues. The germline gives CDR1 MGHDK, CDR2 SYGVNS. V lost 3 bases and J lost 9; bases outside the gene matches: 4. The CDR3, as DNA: TGTGCCAGCAGTGAGGACAGGGGGCTGGGTTCACCCCTCCACTTT. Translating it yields CASSEDRGLGSPLHF.

The CDR3 is CASSLMSGSGDTQYF. The CDR3, as DNA: TGTGCCAGCAGCTTAATGTCCGGGTCGGGGGATACGCAGTATTTT. The chain employs TRBV7-9 and TRBJ2-3; D is perhaps TRBD2 (5 bases). The CDR3 extends over 15 amino acids. V was pared by 2 bases and J by 6 bases, with 15 bases between. CDR1 and CDR2 from the germline V gene are SEHNR and FQNEAQ (reference sequence).

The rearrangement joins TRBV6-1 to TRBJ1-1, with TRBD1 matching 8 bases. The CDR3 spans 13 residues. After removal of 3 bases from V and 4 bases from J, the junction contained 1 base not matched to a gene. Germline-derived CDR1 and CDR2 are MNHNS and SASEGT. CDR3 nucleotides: TGTGCCAGCAGTGACAGGGGGCTCACTGAAGCTTTCTTT. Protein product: CASSDRGLTEAFF.

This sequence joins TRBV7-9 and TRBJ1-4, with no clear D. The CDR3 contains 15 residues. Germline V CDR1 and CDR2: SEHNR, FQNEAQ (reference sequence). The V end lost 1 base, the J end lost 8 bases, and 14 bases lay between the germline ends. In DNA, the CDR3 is TGTGCCAGCAGCTTAGAAGCCCAATTCCGGGAAAAACTGTTTTTT. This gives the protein CASSLEAQFREKLFF.

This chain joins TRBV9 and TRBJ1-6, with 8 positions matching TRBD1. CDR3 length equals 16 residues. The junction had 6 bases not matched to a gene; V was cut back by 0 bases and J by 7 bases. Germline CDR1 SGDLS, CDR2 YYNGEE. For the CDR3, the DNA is TGTGCCAGCAGCGTAGACGGACAGGGATTAAATTCACCCCTCCACTTT. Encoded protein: CASSVDGQGLNSPLHF.

The CDR3 is CASTQSRGYYGYTF. The CDR3 DNA sequence: TGTGCCAGCACCCAGTCCCGGGGTTACTATGGCTACACCTTC. This chain connects TRBV28 to TRBJ1-2; no definite D call. CDR1 and CDR2 from the germline V gene are MDHEN and SYDVKM. The CDR3 runs to 14 residues. Trimming left V 7 bases short and J 3 bases short, with 15 bases between.

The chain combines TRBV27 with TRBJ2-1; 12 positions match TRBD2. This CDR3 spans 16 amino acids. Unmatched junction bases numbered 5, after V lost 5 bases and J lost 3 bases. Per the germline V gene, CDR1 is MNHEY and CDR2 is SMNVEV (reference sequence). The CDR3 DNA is TGTGCCAGCAGTCCCAGGACTAGCGGGGACTACAATGAGCAGTTCTTC. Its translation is CASSPRTSGDYNEQFF.

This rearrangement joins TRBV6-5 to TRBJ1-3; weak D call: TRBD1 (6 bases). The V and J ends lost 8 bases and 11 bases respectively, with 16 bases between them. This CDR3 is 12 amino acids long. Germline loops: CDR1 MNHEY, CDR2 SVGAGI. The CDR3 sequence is CASDSDKGAIYF. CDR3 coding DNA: TGTGCCAGCGATTCCGACAAGGGGGCCATATATTTT.

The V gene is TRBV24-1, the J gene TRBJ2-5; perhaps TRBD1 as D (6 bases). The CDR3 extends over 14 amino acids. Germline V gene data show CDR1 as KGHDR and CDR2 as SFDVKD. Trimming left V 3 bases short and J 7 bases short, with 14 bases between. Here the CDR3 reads CATSDRRGLTTQYF. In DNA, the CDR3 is TGTGCCACCAGTGATCGCAGGGGTCTGACGACCCAGTACTTC.

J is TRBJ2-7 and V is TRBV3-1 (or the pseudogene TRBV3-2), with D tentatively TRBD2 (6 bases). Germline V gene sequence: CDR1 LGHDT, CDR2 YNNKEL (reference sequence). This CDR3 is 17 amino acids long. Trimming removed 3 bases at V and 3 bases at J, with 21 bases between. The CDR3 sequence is CASSQGRLGATLYEQYF. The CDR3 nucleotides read TGTGCCAGCAGCCAGGGCCGACTAGGGGCTACCCTCTACGAGCAGTACTTC.

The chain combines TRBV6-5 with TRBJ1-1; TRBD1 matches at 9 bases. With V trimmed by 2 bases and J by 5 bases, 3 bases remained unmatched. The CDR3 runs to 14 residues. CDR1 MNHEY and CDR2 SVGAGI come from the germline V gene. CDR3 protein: CASSYRDRATEAFF. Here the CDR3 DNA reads TGTGCCAGCAGTTACCGGGACAGGGCGACTGAAGCTTTCTTT.

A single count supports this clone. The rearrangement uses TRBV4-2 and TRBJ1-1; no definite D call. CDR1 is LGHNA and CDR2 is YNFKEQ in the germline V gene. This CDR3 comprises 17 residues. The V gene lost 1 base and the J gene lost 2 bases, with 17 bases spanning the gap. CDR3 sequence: CASSQVWAGEINTEAFF. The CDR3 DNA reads TGTGCCAGCAGCCAAGTTTGGGCAGGTGAAATTAACACTGAAGCTTTCTTT.